This entry lists 22 T cell receptor beta chains sequenced from one sample in a study of PD-1 blockade in classical Hodgkin lymphoma. Here immunoSEQ multiplex PCR was the method, and the copy in TCRdb shows in-frame clones only, minus some. The sample includes around 29,000 clones, roughly nine tenths of them seen just once. Described time point: newly diagnosed, previously untreated cHL patient sample. Purification of CD4+ T cells from thawed PBMCs was achieved by magnetic negative selection. What was sequenced was CD4+ T cells from blood. These receptors were obtained from a human donor with classical Hodgkin lymphoma.

The chain joins TRBV19 to TRBJ2-3; 8 bases line up with TRBD1. With V trimmed by 3 bases and J by 11 bases, 7 bases remained unmatched. This CDR3 spans 13 amino acids. Per germline, CDR1 LNHDA and CDR2 SQIVND (reference sequence). The DNA of the CDR3 is TGTGCCAGTAGTATTGACAGGGGTTCAGAGCAGTATTTT. Translated: CASSIDRGSEQYF.

V and J are TRBV9 and TRBJ1-1; 7 bases are a match to TRBD1. Germline V gene sequence: CDR1 SGDLS, CDR2 YYNGEE. V was clipped by 2 bases and J by 4 bases; unmatched bases: 5. The CDR3 extends over 14 amino acids. CDR3 nucleotides: TGTGCCAGCAGCGTCGAGGGGGCAGGCACTGAAGCTTTCTTT. This sequence encodes CASSVEGAGTEAFF.

The rearrangement uses TRBV7-2 and TRBJ2-1; D is unresolved. This CDR3 is built from 13 residues. Germline CDR1 reads SGHTA; CDR2 reads FQGNSA. V shed 4 bases and J shed 2 bases, with 6 bases lying between them. The CDR3 DNA reads TGTGCCAGCAGCTCCCGGGCCTACAATGAGCAGTTCTTC. Its protein product is CASSSRAYNEQFF.

The J gene is TRBJ1-5, the V gene TRBV6-6; no clear D gene. Germline CDR1 and CDR2: MNHNY and SVGAGI (reference sequence). The V end lost 6 bases, the J end lost 1 base, and 16 bases lay between the germline ends. This CDR3 contains 16 residues. CDR3 amino acids: CASSSPPGRSNQPQHF. Here the CDR3 DNA reads TGTGCCAGCAGCTCCCCACCTGGACGGAGCAATCAGCCCCAGCATTTT.

The J gene is TRBJ2-1, the V gene TRBV11-3, with D possibly TRBD1 on 7 matching bases. Per the germline V gene, CDR1 is SGHNT and CDR2 is YENEEA. The CDR3 consists of 14 residues. V was clipped by 1 base and J by 11 bases, with 15 bases between them. The CDR3 DNA reads as TGTGCCAGCAGCTTAGGGCAGGGGGGAATGAAGCAGTTCTTC. It encodes CASSLGQGGMKQFF.

The rearrangement joins TRBV5-1 to TRBJ2-2; D is possibly TRBD1 (5 bases). Looked up from germline, CDR1 is SGHRS and CDR2 is YFSETQ. The CDR3 totals 15 residues. V was clipped by 1 base and J by 7 bases, with 14 bases between them. CDR3 amino acids: CASSLYGHQGGELFF. CDR3 in DNA: TGCGCCAGCAGCTTGTACGGGCATCAGGGCGGGGAGCTGTTTTTT.

This chain connects TRBV2 to TRBJ2-1; 15 nucleotides align to TRBD2. Germline CDR1 and CDR2: SNHLY and FYNNEI. This CDR3 has 17 residues. Unmatched junction bases numbered 10, after V lost 5 bases and J lost 8 bases. The CDR3 bases are TGTGCCAGCAGTCTTCGGACTAGCGGGAGGGCCTATGATGAGCAGTTCTTC. This encodes CASSLRTSGRAYDEQFF.

The rearrangement uses TRBV10-3 and TRBJ2-1; D is unclear. Germline-derived CDR1 and CDR2 are ENHRY and SYGVKD. The CDR3 length is 13 residues. V was trimmed by 0 bases and J by 5 bases, leaving 5 bases between them. CDR3 protein: CAISESVNNEQFF. CDR3 DNA sequence: TGTGCCATCAGTGAGTCGGTGAACAATGAGCAGTTCTTC.

The chain recombines TRBV14 with TRBJ2-5; D is uncertain. Germline lookup yields CDR1 SGHDN and CDR2 FVKESK. The length of the CDR3 is 12 residues. Trimming took off 1 base at V and 5 bases at J, with 5 bases between the two ends. The CDR3: CASSQVLETQYF. The CDR3 DNA reads TGTGCCAGCAGCCAAGTACTCGAGACCCAGTACTTC.

V is TRBV29-1 and J is TRBJ2-1, with TRBD2 matching 15 bases. This CDR3 spans 19 amino acids. V was clipped by 3 bases and J by 10 bases; unmatched bases: 19. Germline V gene data show CDR1 as SQVTM and CDR2 as ANQGSEA. CDR3 bases: TGCAGCGTTGAGGTCGGGGGCCCTGGACTAGCGGGAGGGCGAAGCGAGCAGTTCTTC. Translated, it gives CSVEVGGPGLAGGRSEQFF.

The chain couples TRBV25-1 to TRBJ2-7; TRBD1 or TRBD2 may be the D gene (5 bases each). Germline V gives CDR1 MGHDK, CDR2 SYGVNS. V was trimmed by 4 bases and J by 7 bases, leaving 14 bases between them. The CDR3 sequence is 13 residues long. The CDR3 reads CASSAGTLFEQYF. The CDR3 DNA sequence: TGTGCCAGCAGTGCCGGGACCCTCTTTGAGCAGTACTTC.

The chain couples TRBV4-3 to TRBJ2-2; perhaps TRBD2 as D (5 bases). Trimming shortened V by 4 bases and J by 5 bases, and 14 bases separated the two germline ends. Germline-derived CDR1 and CDR2 are LGHNA and YSLEER. The CDR3 loop spans 15 amino acids. CDR3 DNA sequence: TGCGCCAGCAGCCCGGGGATAAGGCGGACCGGGGAGCTGTTTTTT. As protein: CASSPGIRRTGELFF.

CDR3 nucleotides: TGTGCCAGCAGCCAGGGGGGCAGGGGAGAAGCTTTCTTT. Amino acid sequence: CASSQGGRGEAFF. This chain uses TRBV7-2 with TRBJ1-1; 7 bases map to TRBD1. Germline trimming cut 5 bases from V and 8 bases from J; bases unmatched to any gene: 8. This CDR3 contains 13 residues. Germline CDR1 reads SGHTA; CDR2 reads FQGNSA.

This chain links TRBV7-9 with TRBJ2-1; D is undetermined. The V gene's germline CDR1 is SEHNR and CDR2 FQNEAQ (reference sequence). V lost 0 bases, J lost 10 bases, and 10 bases lay in between. This CDR3 spans 13 amino acids. This CDR3 is CASSLAGSDEQFF. In DNA, the CDR3 is TGTGCCAGCAGCTTAGCGGGCTCCGACGAGCAGTTCTTC.

This sequence joins TRBV7-2 and TRBJ2-3; 7 nucleotides line up with TRBD2. This CDR3 is 17 amino acids long. CDR1 is SGHTA and CDR2 is FQGNSA in the germline V gene. The junction had 11 bases not matched to a gene; V was cut back by 1 base and J by 4 bases. In nucleotides, the CDR3 is TGTGCCAGCAGCTTAGGTGGAGGCGGGAGTGGCTCAGATACGCAGTATTTT. Its translation: CASSLGGGGSGSDTQYF.

The V and J genes are TRBV11-2 and TRBJ2-3, with D possibly TRBD2 on 6 matching bases. Germline V gives CDR1 SGHAT, CDR2 FQNNGV. V lost 0 bases and J lost 9, with 19 bases in between. The CDR3 is 16 amino acids. CDR3: CASSLDMGGPPPTQYF. CDR3 nucleotides: TGTGCCAGCAGCTTAGATATGGGAGGCCCCCCTCCCACGCAGTATTTT.

This sequence joins TRBV30 and TRBJ2-7; TRBD1 might be the D (6 bases). Trimming left V 0 bases short and J 2 bases short, with 11 bases between. There are 14 residues in the CDR3. Germline CDR1 and CDR2: GTSNPN and SVGIG (reference sequence). The CDR3 bases are TGTGCCTGGAGTGTAGGGACACAGCCCTACGAGCAGTACTTC. It yields the protein CAWSVGTQPYEQYF.

J is TRBJ1-2 and V is TRBV10-1; TRBD1 might be the D (6 bases). Germline V CDR1 and CDR2: WNHNN, SYGVQD (reference sequence). V lost 6 bases and J 3 bases, leaving 11 bases between the germline ends. The CDR3 runs 13 residues. CDR3 DNA sequence: TGCGCCAGCAGCGCAAACAGGGACTATGGCTACACCTTC. It codes for CASSANRDYGYTF.

The V call is TRBV7-2, the J call TRBJ2-2; D is undetermined. This CDR3 spans 13 amino acids. V was clipped by 4 bases and J by 6 bases, with 9 bases between them. The germline CDR1 and CDR2 sequences are SGHTA and FQGNSA. The CDR3 DNA is TGTGCCAGCAGCTCCCGTGCGGCCGGGGAGCTGTTTTTT. Residues: CASSSRAAGELFF.

The V gene is TRBV5-4, the J gene TRBJ2-1; the match to TRBD1 covers 8 bases. Germline V gene sequence: CDR1 SGHNT, CDR2 YYREEE (reference sequence). Unmatched junction bases numbered 8, after V lost 5 bases and J lost 4 bases. This CDR3 has 15 amino acids. The DNA of the CDR3 is TGTGCCAGCAGAATAGACAGGGGCCATTACAATGAGCAGTTCTTC. It translates to CASRIDRGHYNEQFF.

This chain joins TRBV19 and TRBJ2-7, with 8 bases that match TRBD2. Trimming removed 5 bases from V and 0 bases from J; junction bases left unmatched: 6. CDR1 and CDR2 (germline): LNHDA, SQIVND (reference sequence). There are 15 residues in the CDR3. CDR3 sequence reads: CASSSLAGISYEQYF. The CDR3 nucleotides read TGTGCCAGTAGTTCTCTAGCGGGCATCTCCTACGAGCAGTACTTC.

This chain joins TRBV5-1 and TRBJ2-4; D is perhaps TRBD1 or TRBD2 (5 bases each). This CDR3 contains 15 residues. Trimming pared 0 bases from V and 5 bases from J, leaving 12 bases between. CDR1 SGHRS and CDR2 YFSETQ come from the germline V gene. The chain's CDR3 is CASSLGGRPENIQYF. DNA for the CDR3: TGCGCCAGCAGCTTGGGGGGGAGACCCGAAAACATTCAGTACTTC.